Listed below are T cell receptor beta chains from one sample, sequenced in a study of PD-1 blockade in mismatch repair-deficient tumors. Produced via immunoSEQ multiplex PCR; TCRdb's table is partial and in-frame only. Found here are around 120,000 clones, roughly nine tenths of them singletons; the top ten hold approximately 15%. This specimen consisted of peripheral blood, obtained 44 weeks after starting pembrolizumab. The receptors were gathered from an adult with mismatch repair-deficient cancer. Both conserved end residues are part of each CDR3. A D gene is named only where the DNA matches it firmly. Clone size, where shown, is once, few, many, or a class for clones that have expanded.

TRBV5-1,NA,TRBJ2-1,NA,TGCGCCAGCGGGACACAGACGGGCTATGAGCAGTTCTTC,CASGTQTGYEQFF
TRBV4-3,NA,TRBJ2-2,NA,TGCGCCAGCAGCCAAGCAGTTCTTTCTGACACCGGGGAGCTGTTTTTT,CASSQAVLSDTGELFF
TRBV15,NA,TRBJ1-1,once,TGTGCCGTCGACAATAGCGTTGGCGACACTGAAGCTTTCTTT,CAVDNSVGDTEAFF
TRBV9,NA,TRBJ2-2,NA,TGTGCCAGCAGCGTAGCCATGGGAGCGAACACCGGGGAGCTGTTTTTT,CASSVAMGANTGELFF
TRBV7-9,NA,TRBJ1-3,NA,TGTGCCAGCAGCTTAGCGCCAGGGAACACCATATATTTT,CASSLAPGNTIYF
TRBV29-1,TRBD2,TRBJ2-7,NA,TGCAGCGTTGTTCTCCCCAAACTAGCGGGAGTGGGCGAGCAGTACTTC,CSVVLPKLAGVGEQYF
TRBV7-2,NA,TRBJ2-1,NA,TGTGCCAGCAGCTTACGCGAGCCGGGACTCTACAATGAGCAGTTCTTC,CASSLREPGLYNEQFF
TRBV30,NA,TRBJ2-7,many,TGTGCCTGGAAAGCCCAGGGGTCACCCTACGAGCAGTACTTC,CAWKAQGSPYEQYF
TRBV6-1,NA,TRBJ1-1,NA,TGTGCCAGCAGTGAAGACGGCCGGAAGGGTGCTTTCTTT,CASSEDGRKGAFF
TRBV6-1,NA,TRBJ1-5,NA,TGTGCCAGCAGTAAACAGGCCCGCAATCAGCCCCAGCATTTT,CASSKQARNQPQHF
TRBV4-2,TRBD1,TRBJ2-7,NA,TGTGCCAGCAGCCAAGTCGGGACAGGGGGCTCCGAGCAGTACTTC,CASSQVGTGGSEQYF
TRBV4-3,TRBD1,TRBJ2-7,NA,TGCGCCAGCAGCCAATCCGGGACAGGGAGGTACGAGCAGTACTTC,CASSQSGTGRYEQYF
TRBV6-1,NA,TRBJ1-2,NA,TGTGCCAGCAGTGATTGGCACACCGCTAACTATGGCTACACCTTC,CASSDWHTANYGYTF
TRBV11-2,NA,TRBJ1-1,NA,TGTGCCAGCAGCTTACGAATAGACAGGAACACTGAAGCTTTCTTT,CASSLRIDRNTEAFF